The text below deals with one T cell receptor beta chain. Its antigen is not identified. It was with 60 Vbeta and 13 Jbeta primers that the PCR ran. Sequencing was performed with immunoSEQ multiplex PCR; in TCRdb, only in-frame clones are kept and a portion is missing. In the table there are 97,000 or so clones, around 57% of which are singletons. The data belong to a study of cytomegalovirus exposure and HLA in healthy donors. Study-level background: Some 80 million unique TCR sequences came from HLA-typed donors in an early release.

Study outcomes and limitations: Later work found most CMV-associated TCR beta chains apparently HLA-restricted.

CDR1 MGHRA and CDR2 YSYEKL come from the germline V gene. The CDR3 covers 16 residues. After removal of 3 bases from V and 9 bases from J, the junction contained 8 bases not matched to a gene. The gene calls are TRBV4-1 and TRBJ2-1, with TRBD2 matching over 13 bases. The sample comprised PBMCs. This TCR was recovered from a human donor in good health. The CDR3 coding sequence is TGCGCCAGCAGCCAGCTACTAGCGGGAGGGTTTCGTGAGCAGTTCTTC. The encoded protein is CASSQLLAGGFREQFF.